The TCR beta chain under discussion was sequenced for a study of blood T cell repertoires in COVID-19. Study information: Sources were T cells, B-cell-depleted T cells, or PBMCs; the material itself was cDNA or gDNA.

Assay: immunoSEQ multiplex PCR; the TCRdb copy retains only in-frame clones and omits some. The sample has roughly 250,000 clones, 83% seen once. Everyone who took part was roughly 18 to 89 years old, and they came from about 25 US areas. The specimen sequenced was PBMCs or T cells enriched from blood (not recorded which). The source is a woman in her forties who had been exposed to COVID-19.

The CDR3 bases are TGTGCCAGTACCCGTCCCGGGACAGGGGACAGCTATGGCTACACCTTC. This codes for CASTRPGTGDSYGYTF. The chain combines TRBV19 with TRBJ1-2, with 10 bases fitting TRBD1. CDR1 is LNHDA, CDR2 SQIVND, per germline (reference sequence). The V and J ends lost 7 bases and 4 bases, in that order; junction bases with no gene match: 12. CDR3 length equals 16 residues.